This T cell receptor (beta chain) comes out of a study of T cell responses to AZD1222 COVID-19 vaccine. In germline, CDR1 is SGHRS, CDR2 YFSETQ. The CDR3 runs 18 residues. The trim removed 6 bases at V and 0 bases at J, leaving 11 bases unmatched. Sequencing was performed with immunoSEQ multiplex PCR; in TCRdb, only in-frame clones are kept and a portion is missing. The table includes about 140,000 clones, nearly 95% detected once. The receptor was isolated from an adult who received the AZD1222 COVID-19 vaccine. The sequencing used peripheral blood, collected 28 days after the second AZD1222 dose. The V gene is TRBV5-1, the J gene TRBJ2-4, with 11 nucleotides matching TRBD1. The CDR3 region is CASTNGQGAEGAKNIQYF. The DNA of the CDR3 is TGCGCCAGCACTAATGGACAGGGGGCGGAGGGAGCCAAAAACATTCAGTACTTC.